A selection of T cell receptor beta chains follows, all from one sample in a study of blood T cell repertoires in COVID-19. Generated by immunoSEQ multiplex PCR, the TCRdb table keeps only in-frame clones and is missing some. The data contain approximately 140,000 clones, around 80% of them singletons. The sample comprised peripheral blood. These receptors originate from a human donor in a cohort sampled during active COVID-19. CDR3s include the opening cysteine and the closing phenylalanine or tryptophan. D genes are given only for firm matches. A row's size may be missing; if present it is once, few, many or a size class.

j_gene,d_gene,len,v_gene,abundance,CDR3aa,CDR3nt
TRBJ1-4,TRBD1,14,TRBV10-3,-,CAISARQGNEKLFF,TGTGCCATCAGTGCGAGACAGGGAAATGAAAAACTGTTTTTT
TRBJ2-7,-,13,TRBV19,-,CASSFQGGNEQYF,TGTGCCAGTAGTTTCCAGGGGGGCAACGAGCAGTACTTC
TRBJ2-1,-,11,TRBV12-3/TRBV12-4,-,CASRLRSEQFF,TGTGCCAGCAGGTTGAGGAGTGAGCAGTTCTTC
TRBJ1-6,-,12,TRBV6-5,-,CASSRDNSPLHF,TGTGCCAGCAGCAGGGATAATTCACCCCTCCACTTT
TRBJ1-5,-,14,TRBV7-2,-,CASSLFDSQQAQHF,TGTGCCAGCAGCCTATTCGACAGTCAGCAGGCCCAGCATTTT
TRBJ2-5,-,14,TRBV5-4,-,CASSWKGGQETQYF,TGTGCCAGCAGCTGGAAAGGGGGCCAAGAGACCCAGTACTTC
TRBJ1-1,-,11,TRBV11-3,-,CASSTWNLSGF,TGTGCCAGCAGCACTTGGAATTTGTCGGGATTT
TRBJ1-1,-,16,TRBV5-1,-,CASSLAQGTGNTEAFF,TGCGCCAGCAGCTTGGCCCAGGGTACGGGGAACACTGAAGCTTTCTTT
TRBJ1-6,-,15,TRBV28,-,CASSLSSRGGSPLHF,TGTGCCAGCAGTTTATCTAGTAGGGGTGGTTCACCCCTCCACTTT
TRBJ2-5,-,13,TRBV7-2,-,CASSLDRKETQYF,TGTGCCAGCAGCTTAGATAGAAAAGAGACCCAGTACTTC
TRBJ1-2,-,10,TRBV12-3/TRBV12-4,-,CASKGIGYTF,TGTGCCAGCAAGGGGATTGGCTACACCTTC
TRBJ2-1,TRBD1,14,TRBV24-1,-,CAPEGQGLYNEQFF,TGTGCCCCCGAAGGACAGGGGCTCTACAATGAGCAGTTCTTC
TRBJ1-2,-,13,TRBV18,once,CASSPPIGGGYTF,TGTGCCAGCTCACCACCGATCGGCGGCGGCTACACCTTC
TRBJ1-3,TRBD1,14,TRBV11-2,-,CASSFTGAGNTIYF,TGTGCCAGCAGCTTCACAGGGGCTGGAAACACCATATATTTT
TRBJ1-4,-,15,TRBV6-1,-,CASSEAGGGWEKLFF,TGTGCCAGCAGTGAAGCGGGGGGAGGGTGGGAAAAACTGTTTTTT
TRBJ2-3,TRBD1,16,TRBV5-5,-,CASSLEDRASTDTQYF,TGTGCCAGCAGCTTGGAGGACAGGGCTAGCACAGATACGCAGTATTTT
TRBJ1-3,-,16,TRBV4-1,-,CASSLEWTRDGNTIYF,TGCGCCAGCAGCCTAGAATGGACACGAGACGGAAACACCATATATTTT
TRBJ2-7,TRBD2,13,TRBV19,-,CASSPGTRTEQYF,TGTGCCAGTAGTCCAGGGACTAGAACCGAACAGTACTTC
TRBJ2-3,TRBD1,15,TRBV6-6,-,CASSRQGDLGDTQYF,TGTGCCAGCAGTCGACAGGGCGATTTGGGAGATACGCAGTATTTT
TRBJ2-5,TRBD2,17,TRBV7-3,-,CASSPSPLAGKGETQYF,TGTGCCAGCAGCCCAAGCCCACTAGCGGGGAAGGGAGAGACCCAGTACTTC
TRBJ2-1,-,11,TRBV11-2,-,CASSLGHEQFF,TGTGCCAGCAGCTTAGGGCATGAGCAGTTCTTC
TRBJ1-3,TRBD1,18,TRBV3-1/TRBV3-2,-,CASSQGSLQGITGNTIYF,TGTGCCAGCAGCCAAGGATCTTTACAGGGGATAACTGGAAACACCATATATTTT
TRBJ2-1,TRBD2,15,TRBV11-3,once,CASSLTGGVHNEQFF,TGTGCCAGCAGCTTAACGGGAGGGGTTCACAATGAGCAGTTCTTC
TRBJ2-7,TRBD1,14,TRBV18,-,CASSPGQGTYEQYF,TGTGCCAGCTCACCCGGACAGGGGACCTACGAGCAGTACTTC
TRBJ2-3,-,14,TRBV6-1,-,CASSEALGGGTQYF,TGTGCCAGCAGTGAAGCATTGGGAGGAGGTACGCAGTATTTT
TRBJ2-3,TRBD2,14,TRBV18,-,CASSPPSGADTQYF,TGTGCCAGCTCACCACCGAGCGGGGCAGATACGCAGTATTTT
TRBJ2-7,-,12,TRBV9,-,CASSLYSYEQYF,TGTGCCAGCAGCCTTTACTCCTACGAGCAGTACTTC
TRBJ2-7,TRBD2,13,TRBV12-3/TRBV12-4,-,CASSPAGGYEQYF,TGTGCCAGCAGTCCGGCGGGGGGCTACGAGCAGTACTTC
TRBJ2-7,-,12,TRBV5-4,once,CASSRQSYEQYF,TGTGCCAGCAGCCGACAGAGCTACGAGCAGTACTTC
TRBJ2-1,-,16,TRBV19,few,CASLAMGQGGRNEQFF,TGTGCCAGCCTAGCGATGGGGCAGGGCGGGCGCAATGAGCAGTTCTTC
TRBJ2-2,TRBD2,16,TRBV5-1,-,CASRPLAGGDTGELFF,TGCGCCAGCAGACCGCTAGCGGGGGGAGACACCGGGGAGCTGTTTTTT
TRBJ2-3,TRBD2,17,TRBV7-6,-,CASSRLAGGPFADTQYF,TGTGCCAGCTCCAGACTAGCGGGGGGGCCTTTCGCAGATACGCAGTATTTT
TRBJ2-7,-,15,TRBV28,-,CASSLESRARSEQYF,TGTGCCAGCAGTTTGGAGTCCAGGGCGAGGAGCGAGCAGTACTTC
TRBJ2-2,-,15,TRBV3-1/TRBV3-2,-,CASSSNGANTGELFF,TGTGCCAGCAGCTCCAACGGGGCGAACACCGGGGAGCTGTTTTTT
TRBJ2-2,-,17,TRBV4-3,-,CASSQEPRGANTGELFF,TGCGCCAGCAGCCAAGAACCGCGGGGAGCGAACACCGGGGAGCTGTTTTTT
TRBJ2-7,-,14,TRBV4-1,-,CASSPPKSHYEQYF,TGCGCCAGCAGCCCCCCGAAGAGTCACTACGAGCAGTACTTC
TRBJ1-2,-,12,TRBV28,-,CASTTGNYGYTF,TGTGCCAGCACCACAGGGAACTATGGCTACACCTTC